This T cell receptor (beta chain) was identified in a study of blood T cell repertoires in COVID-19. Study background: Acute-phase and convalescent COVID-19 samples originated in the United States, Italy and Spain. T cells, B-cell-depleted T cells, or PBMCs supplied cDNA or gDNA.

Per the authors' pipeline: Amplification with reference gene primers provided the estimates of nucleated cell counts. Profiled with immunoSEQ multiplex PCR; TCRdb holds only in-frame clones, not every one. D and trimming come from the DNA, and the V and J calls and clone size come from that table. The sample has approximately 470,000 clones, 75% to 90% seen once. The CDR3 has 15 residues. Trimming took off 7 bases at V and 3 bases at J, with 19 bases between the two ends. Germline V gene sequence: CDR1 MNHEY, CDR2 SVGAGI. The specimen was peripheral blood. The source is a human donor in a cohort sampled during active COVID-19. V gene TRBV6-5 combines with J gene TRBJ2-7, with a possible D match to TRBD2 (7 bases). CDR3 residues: CASNHRAGASYEQYF. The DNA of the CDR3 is TGTGCCAGCAATCACAGGGCGGGAGCAAGCTACGAGCAGTACTTC.